This T cell receptor (beta chain) was sequenced during a study of shared clonotypes between healthy human individuals. Overall study: CD8 memory received one plate per donor, CD8 naive two, CD4 memory three and CD4 naive three. Regarding the study as a whole: Donors were few, which limited the genetic and exposure-history diversity represented. What rarefaction showed was incomplete sorted-subset sequencing despite large depth.

Using immunoSEQ multiplex PCR, the repertoire was profiled, and TCRdb retains in-frame clones only, with some absent. The sample lists 2,500,000 or so clones; 85% to 95% were seen once. CDR3 length: 15 residues. V lost 1 base and J lost 5; bases outside the gene matches: 5. The germline gives CDR1 LNHDA, CDR2 SQIVND (reference sequence). This clone was recorded only once. As yet, its antigen is unknown. The sequenced material came from naive CD4+ T cells sorted from blood. Stated subset: CD45RA+ positively selected. The sequence came from a man younger than 35 in good health. V usage is TRBV19 and J usage is TRBJ2-1; 7 nucleotides match TRBD2. For the CDR3, the DNA is TGTGCCAGTAGTATAGGGGACTATCTGAACAATGAGCAGTTCTTC. Translated, it gives CASSIGDYLNNEQFF. Complete variable domain (other parts from reference TRBV19 and TRBJ2-1): DGGITQSPKYLFRKEGQNVTLSCEQNLNHDAMYWYRQDPGQGLRLIYYSQIVNDFQKGDIAEGYSVSREKKESFPLTVTSAQKNPTAFYLCASSIGDYLNNEQFFGPGTRLTVL.